This T cell receptor (beta chain) was captured by sequencing in a study of PD-1 blockade in classical Hodgkin lymphoma. Overall study results and limits: Exclusion removed patients who began nivolumab under 1 year after ASCT. Complete responders' baseline diversity resembled that of newly diagnosed patients.

Brentuximab vedotin exposure varied among the patients, all of whom had relapsed after autologous stem cell transplantation. To note about this clone: No antigen is known for it.

Here immunoSEQ multiplex PCR was the method, and the copy in TCRdb shows in-frame clones only, minus some. Of roughly 30,000 clones listed, roughly 83% are singletons. Here the sequenced sample was peripheral blood mononuclear cells (PBMCs), taken before the second cycle of nivolumab. The source of this sequence is a human donor with classical Hodgkin lymphoma.

The CDR3 nucleotides read TGTGCCAGCAGCAACGCCGGGGAGCTGTTTTTT. Translated: CASSNAGELFF. The chain joins TRBV11-2 to TRBJ2-2; D is unclear. V gave up 5 bases and J gave up 6 bases, with 4 bases separating them. The CDR3 contains 11 residues. The germline V gene has CDR1 SGHAT and CDR2 FQNNGV.